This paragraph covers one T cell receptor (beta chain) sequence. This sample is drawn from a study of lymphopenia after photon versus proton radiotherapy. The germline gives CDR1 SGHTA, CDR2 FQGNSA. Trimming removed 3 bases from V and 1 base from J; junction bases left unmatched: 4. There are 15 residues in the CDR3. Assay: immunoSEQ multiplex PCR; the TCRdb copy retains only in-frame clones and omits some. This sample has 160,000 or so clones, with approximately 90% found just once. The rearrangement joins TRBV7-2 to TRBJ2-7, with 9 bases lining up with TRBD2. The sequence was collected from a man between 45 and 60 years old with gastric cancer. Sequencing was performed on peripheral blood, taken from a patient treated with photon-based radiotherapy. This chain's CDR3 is CASSLGLATSYEQYF. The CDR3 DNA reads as TGTGCCAGCAGCTTGGGACTAGCAACTTCCTACGAGCAGTACTTC. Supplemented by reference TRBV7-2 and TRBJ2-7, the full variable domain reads GAGVSQSPSNKVTEKGKDVELRCDPISGHTALYWYRQSLGQGLEFLIYFQGNSAPDKSGLPSDRFSAERTGGSVSTLTIQRTQQEDSAVYLCASSLGLATSYEQYFGPGTRLTVT.